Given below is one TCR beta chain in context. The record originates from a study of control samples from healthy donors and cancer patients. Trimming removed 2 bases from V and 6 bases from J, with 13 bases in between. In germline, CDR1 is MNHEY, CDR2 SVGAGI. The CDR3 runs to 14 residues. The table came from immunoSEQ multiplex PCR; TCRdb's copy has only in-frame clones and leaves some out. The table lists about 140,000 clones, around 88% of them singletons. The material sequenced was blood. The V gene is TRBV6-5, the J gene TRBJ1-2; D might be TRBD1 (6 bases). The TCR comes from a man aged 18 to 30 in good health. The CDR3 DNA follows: TGTGCCAGCAGTTACGTCGGTACAGGGAATGGCTACACCTTC. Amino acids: CASSYVGTGNGYTF.